Below, one T cell receptor beta chain is given with its context. The CDR3 has 13 residues. V was clipped by 3 bases and J by 3 bases; unmatched bases: 1. The germline CDR1 and CDR2 sequences are SGHAT and FQDESV (reference sequence). Method: immunoSEQ multiplex PCR; TCRdb's copy keeps in-frame clones and lacks some. The table has under 250,000 clones, 75% to 90% seen once. The sample belongs to a study of blood T cell repertoires in COVID-19. Study-level information: Researchers got acute and convalescent COVID-19 samples from the United States, Italy and Spain. Nucleic acid was either cDNA or gDNA, and it came from T cells, B-cell-depleted T cells, or PBMCs.

The V call is TRBV11-1, the J call TRBJ2-5, with TRBD1 identical over 7 bases. The sequence derives from a woman aged 70 to 79 with active or convalescent COVID-19. The specimen sequenced was peripheral blood. Written as DNA, the CDR3 is TGTGCCAGCAGCTTCACAGGGGAAGAGACCCAGTACTTC. Translating it yields CASSFTGEETQYF.